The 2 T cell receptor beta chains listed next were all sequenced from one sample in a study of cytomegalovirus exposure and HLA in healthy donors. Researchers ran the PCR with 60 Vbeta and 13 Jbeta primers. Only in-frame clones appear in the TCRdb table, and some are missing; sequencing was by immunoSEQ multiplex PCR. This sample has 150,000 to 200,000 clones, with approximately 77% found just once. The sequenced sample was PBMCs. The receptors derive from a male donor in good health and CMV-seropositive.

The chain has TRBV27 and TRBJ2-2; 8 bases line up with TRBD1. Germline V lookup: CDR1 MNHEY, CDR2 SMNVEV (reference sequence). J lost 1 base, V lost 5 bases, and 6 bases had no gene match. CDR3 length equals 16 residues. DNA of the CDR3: TGTGCCAGCAGTCTGTTTGGACAGGGGAACACCGGGGAGCTGTTTTTT. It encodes CASSLFGQGNTGELFF.

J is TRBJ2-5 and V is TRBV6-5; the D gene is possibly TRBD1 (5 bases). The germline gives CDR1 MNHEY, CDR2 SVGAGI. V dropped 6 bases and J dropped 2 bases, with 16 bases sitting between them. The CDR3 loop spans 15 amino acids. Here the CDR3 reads CASRQLGDPQETQYF. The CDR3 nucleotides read TGTGCCAGCAGGCAGCTAGGGGATCCACAAGAGACCCAGTACTTC.